The 21 T cell receptor beta chains listed next were all sequenced from one sample in a study of blood T cell repertoires in COVID-19. TCRdb's table, derived via immunoSEQ multiplex PCR, lists solely in-frame clones and lacks some. The sample includes 110,000 or so clones, 85% of them seen just once. The sequenced material came from peripheral blood. The receptors stem from a woman aged 60-70 years with COVID-19, enrolled during active disease.

The gene calls are TRBV10-3 and TRBJ1-2; 10 nucleotides align to TRBD1. Trimming removed 0 bases from V and 4 bases from J; junction bases left unmatched: 11. This CDR3 is built from 18 residues. Per germline, CDR1 ENHRY and CDR2 SYGVKD. The CDR3: CAISESFYRDRGGYGYTF. CDR3 DNA sequence: TGTGCCATCAGTGAGTCCTTTTACCGGGACAGGGGAGGCTATGGCTACACCTTC.

The chain recombines TRBV6-5 with TRBJ1-1; 9 bases map to TRBD1. The CDR3 loop spans 15 amino acids. Germline assignment: CDR1 MNHEY and CDR2 SVGAGI. After removal of 2 bases from V and 9 bases from J, the junction contained 10 bases not matched to a gene. CDR3 residues: CASSYAEQGAMQAFF. The CDR3 coding sequence is TGTGCCAGCAGTTACGCGGAACAGGGGGCGATGCAAGCTTTCTTT.

The chain couples TRBV28 to TRBJ2-5; 7 nucleotides match TRBD1. J gave up 1 base and V 7 bases, and 3 bases lay outside the gene matches. There are 13 residues in the CDR3. The germline CDR1 and CDR2 sequences are MDHEN and SYDVKM. The CDR3 region is CASKGDSQETQYF. DNA of the CDR3: TGTGCCAGCAAAGGGGACAGCCAAGAGACCCAGTACTTC.

The chain carries TRBV3-1 (or the pseudogene TRBV3-2) and TRBJ2-7; perhaps TRBD2 as D (6 bases). The CDR3 totals 13 residues. The germline CDR1 and CDR2 sequences are LGHDT and YNNKEL (reference sequence). V shed 4 bases and J shed 1 base, with 8 bases lying between them. The CDR3 region is CASSRGVSYEQYF. CDR3 sequence (DNA): TGTGCCAGCAGCCGCGGGGTGTCCTACGAGCAGTACTTC.

The chain combines TRBV12-3 or TRBV12-4 with TRBJ1-3; D unclear. Between the trimmed V and J ends, which lost 6 bases and 3 bases, there was a span of 6 bases. The length of the CDR3 is 12 residues. CDR3: CASSRDGNTIYF. The DNA for the CDR3 is TGTGCCAGCAGCCGCGATGGAAACACCATATATTTT.

For this clone: One end of the junction is discordant with germline, which a read error may explain. The chain has TRBV7-7 and TRBJ2-5; D is perhaps TRBD2 (7 bases). Germline V CDR1 and CDR2: SSHAT, FNYEAQ (reference sequence). This CDR3 comprises 14 residues. For the CDR3, the DNA is TGTGCTAGCAGCCCAAGGCGGGGGCCAGAGACCCAGTACTTC. Translated, it gives CASSPRRGPETQYF.

The chain recombines TRBV2 with TRBJ1-2, with D maybe TRBD1 (5 bases). Germline assignment: CDR1 SNHLY and CDR2 FYNNEI. Trimming cost V 6 bases and J 7 bases, with 21 bases left between them. The CDR3 covers 15 residues. CDR3 sequence: CASRMGPSNSGGYTF. The CDR3 coding sequence is TGTGCCAGCAGGATGGGGCCTTCCAATTCGGGTGGCTACACCTTC.

The chain couples TRBV5-1 to TRBJ2-5; TRBD2 might be the D (6 bases). The ends were cut back, 0 bases at V and 5 bases at J, with 11 bases in the middle. The CDR3 extends over 14 amino acids. Germline CDR1 reads SGHRS; CDR2 reads YFSETQ. The CDR3 DNA reads TGCGCCAGCAGCTTGGTTGGAGGGAGGGAGACCCAGTACTTC. This translates into CASSLVGGRETQYF.

The V gene is TRBV12-5, the J gene TRBJ1-2; D unclear. Trimming shortened V by 5 bases and J by 4 bases, and 17 bases separated the two germline ends. Germline V lookup: CDR1 LGHNT, CDR2 FRNRAP. This CDR3 spans 15 amino acids. The CDR3 sequence is CASGPPGAYLYGYTF. The CDR3 bases are TGTGCTAGTGGTCCGCCCGGAGCCTACCTCTATGGCTACACCTTC.

The rearrangement joins TRBV24-1 to TRBJ1-3; 9 positions match TRBD1. Unmatched junction bases numbered 6, after V lost 4 bases and J lost 0 bases. The CDR3 spans 17 residues. CDR1 KGHDR and CDR2 SFDVKD come from the germline V gene. In nucleotides, the CDR3 is TGTGCCACCAGTGACCAAGCACAGGGGGCCTCTGGAAACACCATATATTTT. Translation gives CATSDQAQGASGNTIYF.

The V gene is TRBV19, the J gene TRBJ2-7; 9 bases match TRBD1. Germline CDR1 and CDR2: LNHDA and SQIVND (reference sequence). Germline trimming cut 6 bases from V and 5 bases from J; bases unmatched to any gene: 11. The CDR3 runs 15 residues. The DNA for the CDR3 is TGTGCCAGTAGGGACCCGGGACAGGGTTCCCACGAGCAGTACTTC. It specifies CASRDPGQGSHEQYF.

CDR3: CASSSGGIHGYTF. In DNA form, the CDR3 reads TGTGCCAGCAGCTCCGGGGGGATCCATGGCTACACCTTC. The chain uses TRBV7-2 and TRBJ1-2; the D gene is possibly TRBD1 (5 bases). V dropped 4 bases and J dropped 6 bases, with 12 bases sitting between them. The CDR3 spans 13 residues. CDR1 SGHTA and CDR2 FQGNSA come from the germline V gene.

J is TRBJ2-7 and V is TRBV3-1 (or the pseudogene TRBV3-2); 9 bases line up with TRBD1. Germline V lookup: CDR1 LGHDT, CDR2 YNNKEL (reference sequence). This CDR3 contains 17 residues. With V trimmed by 0 bases and J by 0 bases, 6 bases remained unmatched. Here the CDR3 reads CASSQDRWTGVSYEQYF. DNA of the CDR3: TGTGCCAGCAGCCAAGATCGTTGGACAGGGGTCTCCTACGAGCAGTACTTC.

V and J are TRBV19 and TRBJ1-1, with TRBD1 matching over 11 bases. This CDR3 contains 16 residues. CDR1 and CDR2 (germline): LNHDA, SQIVND (reference sequence). V was clipped by 7 bases and J by 5 bases; unmatched bases: 12. The chain's CDR3 is CASIPFPGQGGTEAFF. CDR3 DNA sequence: TGTGCCAGTATCCCTTTCCCGGGACAGGGGGGTACTGAAGCTTTCTTT.

V is TRBV19 and J is TRBJ1-4; weak D call: TRBD1 (5 bases). This CDR3 is built from 14 residues. Trimming left V 3 bases short and J 6 bases short, with 11 bases between. Germline V gene lookup returns CDR1 LNHDA and CDR2 SQIVND (reference sequence). Here the CDR3 reads CASSMMGEDEKLFF. DNA of the CDR3: TGTGCCAGTAGTATGATGGGGGAGGATGAAAAACTGTTTTTT.

The V call is TRBV6-5, the J call TRBJ1-2; D call uncertain. The CDR3 has 13 amino acids. V lost 10 bases and J 1 base, leaving 13 bases between the germline ends. Germline V lookup: CDR1 MNHEY, CDR2 SVGAGI. CDR3 coding DNA: TGTGCCACTCTACGGACTGGTAACTATGGCTACACCTTC. This sequence encodes CATLRTGNYGYTF.

This clone was detected once. The junction differs from germline at one of its ends, possibly a read error. V usage is TRBV7-7 and J usage is TRBJ2-2; TRBD2 matches 7 bases. There are 15 residues in the CDR3. Looked up from germline, CDR1 is SSHAT and CDR2 is FNYEAQ (reference sequence). The CDR3 DNA is TGTGCTAGCAGCCCGGGGACTACCAACACCGGGGAGCTGTTTTTT. Protein product: CASSPGTTNTGELFF.

CDR3 sequence reads: CASVIVGQHNSPLHF. CDR3 in DNA: TGTGCCAGCGTAATAGTGGGACAGCATAATTCACCCCTCCACTTT. The rearrangement joins TRBV2 to TRBJ1-6, with 7 bases fitting TRBD1. Trimming took 8 bases from V and 5 from J; bases not matched to a gene: 9. This CDR3 has 15 residues. The germline gives CDR1 SNHLY, CDR2 FYNNEI.

The chain recombines TRBV2 with TRBJ2-1; the D is unclear. Germline loops: CDR1 SNHLY, CDR2 FYNNEI. Trimming pared 0 bases from V and 7 bases from J, leaving 4 bases between. This CDR3 spans 12 amino acids. The CDR3 coding sequence is TGTGCCAGCAGTGAAGCCCTAAATGAGCAGTTCTTC. It encodes CASSEALNEQFF.

This chain joins TRBV18 and TRBJ1-5, with TRBD1 as a possible D gene (6 bases). The germline CDR1 and CDR2 sequences are KGHSH and LQKENI. V was clipped by 5 bases and J by 1 base, with 15 bases between them. This CDR3 region has 16 residues. The CDR3: CASSSGQWGSNQPQHF. The CDR3 region has the DNA TGTGCCAGCTCATCCGGACAGTGGGGGAGCAATCAGCCCCAGCATTTT.

The chain joins TRBV30 to TRBJ2-1, with D unresolved. This CDR3 has 12 residues. Germline V gives CDR1 GTSNPN, CDR2 SVGIG (reference sequence). The V gene lost 0 bases and the J gene lost 7 bases, with 7 bases spanning the gap. As DNA, the CDR3 is TGTGCCTGGAGTGTCAACGAGAATGAGCAGTTCTTC. Protein: CAWSVNENEQFF.